A selection of T cell receptor beta chains follows, all from one sample in a study of blood T cell repertoires in COVID-19. Assay: immunoSEQ multiplex PCR; the TCRdb copy retains only in-frame clones and omits some. The repertoire includes about 110,000 clones, around 66% of them detected once, and around 6.3% sits in the top ten. The sample consisted of peripheral blood. All receptors come from a man at least 80 years old with acute or convalescent COVID-19. CDR3s include the opening cysteine and the closing phenylalanine or tryptophan. Each record gives: V gene, J gene, CDR3 length, CDR3 protein.

v_call: TRBV10-1; j_call: TRBJ2-7; cdr3_length: 12; cdr3_aa: CASSENGYEQYF
v_call: TRBV14; j_call: TRBJ2-7; cdr3_length: 13; cdr3_aa: CASSWAESYEQYF
v_call: TRBV18; j_call: TRBJ2-1; cdr3_length: 15; cdr3_aa: CASSPPNTRAVEQFF
v_call: TRBV30; j_call: TRBJ1-1; cdr3_length: 11; cdr3_aa: CAWSRGGEAFF
v_call: TRBV6-5; j_call: TRBJ1-1; cdr3_length: 12; cdr3_aa: CASGRGSGEAFF
v_call: TRBV28; j_call: TRBJ1-6; cdr3_length: 16; cdr3_aa: CASRTPGQGENSPLHF
v_call: TRBV6-2/TRBV6-3; j_call: TRBJ1-1; cdr3_length: 14; cdr3_aa: CASSFLQGYSEAFF
v_call: TRBV28; j_call: TRBJ1-2; cdr3_length: 13; cdr3_aa: CASSLGGNYGYTF
v_call: TRBV5-1; j_call: TRBJ1-5; cdr3_length: 15; cdr3_aa: CASSSGQGGNQPQHF
v_call: TRBV19; j_call: TRBJ2-5; cdr3_length: 16; cdr3_aa: CASSMGFASDQETQYF
v_call: TRBV6-5; j_call: TRBJ2-5; cdr3_length: 14; cdr3_aa: CASSNREVRETQYF
v_call: TRBV6-1; j_call: TRBJ1-4; cdr3_length: 12; cdr3_aa: CASSDRGEKLFF
v_call: TRBV11-2; j_call: TRBJ2-3; cdr3_length: 18; cdr3_aa: CASSSKRTSGSITDTQYF
v_call: TRBV21-1; j_call: TRBJ1-2; cdr3_length: 14; cdr3_aa: CASRRGPRDYGYTF
v_call: TRBV30; j_call: TRBJ2-1; cdr3_length: 15; cdr3_aa: CAWSPQGLAMGEQFF
v_call: TRBV2; j_call: TRBJ2-5; cdr3_length: 15; cdr3_aa: CASSNWGPRGETQYF
v_call: TRBV6-5; j_call: TRBJ2-7; cdr3_length: 15; cdr3_aa: CASSTLRTSGYEQYF
v_call: TRBV28; j_call: TRBJ2-7; cdr3_length: 12; cdr3_aa: CASIGVSYEQYF
v_call: TRBV6-5; j_call: TRBJ1-1; cdr3_length: 14; cdr3_aa: CASSMRGQTLGAFF
v_call: TRBV5-1; j_call: TRBJ2-5; cdr3_length: 15; cdr3_aa: CASSLVSGRAETQYF
v_call: TRBV4-2; j_call: TRBJ1-5; cdr3_length: 18; cdr3_aa: CASSPRMDTTYSNQPQHF
v_call: TRBV2; j_call: TRBJ1-1; cdr3_length: 10; cdr3_aa: CASGRTEAFF
v_call: TRBV5-6; j_call: TRBJ2-1; cdr3_length: 13; cdr3_aa: CASSLGDRGEQFF
v_call: TRBV28; j_call: TRBJ1-5; cdr3_length: 17; cdr3_aa: CASSFGQTLYSNQPQHF
v_call: TRBV18; j_call: TRBJ2-2; cdr3_length: 16; cdr3_aa: CASSPKLATNTGELFF
v_call: TRBV7-8; j_call: TRBJ2-7; cdr3_length: 13; cdr3_aa: CASSSGLYYEQYF
v_call: TRBV7-2; j_call: TRBJ2-7; cdr3_length: 13; cdr3_aa: CASSEGWSYEQYF
v_call: TRBV30; j_call: TRBJ2-3; cdr3_length: 15; cdr3_aa: CAWTQVRTLTDTQYF
v_call: TRBV14; j_call: TRBJ2-5; cdr3_length: 13; cdr3_aa: CASSRAGLETQYF
v_call: TRBV18; j_call: TRBJ2-3; cdr3_length: 16; cdr3_aa: CASSPNSGRTQDTQYF
v_call: TRBV4-1; j_call: TRBJ1-4; cdr3_length: 15; cdr3_aa: CASSLRQGEDEKLFF
v_call: TRBV28; j_call: TRBJ1-5; cdr3_length: 15; cdr3_aa: CASKAGSSSNQPQHF
v_call: TRBV7-2; j_call: TRBJ2-3; cdr3_length: 17; cdr3_aa: CASSSNNGREVTDTQYF
v_call: TRBV6-5; j_call: TRBJ1-1; cdr3_length: 15; cdr3_aa: CASSYSGVGEAEAFF
v_call: TRBV20-1; j_call: TRBJ1-5; cdr3_length: 11; cdr3_aa: CSARTGQPQHF
v_call: TRBV5-1; j_call: TRBJ2-5; cdr3_length: 15; cdr3_aa: CASSENAGDGETQYF
v_call: TRBV28; j_call: TRBJ1-1; cdr3_length: 16; cdr3_aa: CASTPPGQGWRTEAFF
v_call: TRBV10-3; j_call: TRBJ2-2; cdr3_length: 14; cdr3_aa: CAISESPVTGELFF
v_call: TRBV5-6; j_call: TRBJ2-5; cdr3_length: 16; cdr3_aa: CASSLMGEGIAETQYF
v_call: TRBV5-1; j_call: TRBJ2-5; cdr3_length: 13; cdr3_aa: CASSLMSQETQYF
v_call: TRBV13; j_call: TRBJ2-7; cdr3_length: 14; cdr3_aa: CASSFGQGASEQYF
v_call: TRBV28; j_call: TRBJ1-4; cdr3_length: 14; cdr3_aa: CASSPGTGYEKLFF
v_call: TRBV14; j_call: TRBJ2-3; cdr3_length: 16; cdr3_aa: CASSQLPGGTADTQYF
v_call: TRBV2; j_call: TRBJ1-1; cdr3_length: 11; cdr3_aa: CASSLDTEAFF
v_call: TRBV19; j_call: TRBJ1-5; cdr3_length: 15; cdr3_aa: CASSIDSGPRQPQHF
v_call: TRBV9; j_call: TRBJ1-6; cdr3_length: 15; cdr3_aa: CASSVDQGNNSPLHF
v_call: TRBV5-1; j_call: TRBJ2-3; cdr3_length: 16; cdr3_aa: CASSLGLAGGADTQYF
v_call: TRBV10-3; j_call: TRBJ2-5; cdr3_length: 16; cdr3_aa: CAISDLLAGGGETQYF
v_call: TRBV12-5; j_call: TRBJ2-7; cdr3_length: 17; cdr3_aa: CASGLTRTGTQGGEQYF
v_call: TRBV7-9; j_call: TRBJ1-2; cdr3_length: 13; cdr3_aa: CASSLSGSDGYTF
v_call: TRBV6-5; j_call: TRBJ1-3; cdr3_length: 15; cdr3_aa: CASKEGWGAGNTIYF
v_call: TRBV4-2; j_call: TRBJ1-5; cdr3_length: 15; cdr3_aa: CASSQEGGVNQPQHF
v_call: TRBV28; j_call: TRBJ2-1; cdr3_length: 14; cdr3_aa: CASRTSGRTDEQFF
v_call: TRBV24-1; j_call: TRBJ2-7; cdr3_length: 13; cdr3_aa: CATSDPTGSEQYF
v_call: TRBV3-1/TRBV3-2; j_call: TRBJ1-6; cdr3_length: 15; cdr3_aa: CASSQGTGLNSPLHF